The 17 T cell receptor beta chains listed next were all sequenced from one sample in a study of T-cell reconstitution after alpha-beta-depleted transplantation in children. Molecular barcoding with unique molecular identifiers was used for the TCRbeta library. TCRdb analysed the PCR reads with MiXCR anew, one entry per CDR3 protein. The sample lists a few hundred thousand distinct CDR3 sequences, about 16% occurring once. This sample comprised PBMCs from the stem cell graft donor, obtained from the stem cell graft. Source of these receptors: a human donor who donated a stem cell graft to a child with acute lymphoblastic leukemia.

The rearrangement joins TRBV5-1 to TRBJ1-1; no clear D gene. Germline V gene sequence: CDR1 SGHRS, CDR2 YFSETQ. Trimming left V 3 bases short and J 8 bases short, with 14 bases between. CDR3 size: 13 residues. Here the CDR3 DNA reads TGCGCCAGCAGCTACCCCGGAGCCCTCGAAGCTTTCTTT. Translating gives CASSYPGALEAFF.

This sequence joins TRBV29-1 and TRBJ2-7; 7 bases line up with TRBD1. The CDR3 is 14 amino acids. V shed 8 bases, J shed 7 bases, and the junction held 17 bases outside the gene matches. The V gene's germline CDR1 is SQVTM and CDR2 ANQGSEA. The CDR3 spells CSFRGTAHWGEQYF. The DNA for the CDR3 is TGCAGCTTCCGTGGGACAGCCCATTGGGGTGAGCAGTACTTC.

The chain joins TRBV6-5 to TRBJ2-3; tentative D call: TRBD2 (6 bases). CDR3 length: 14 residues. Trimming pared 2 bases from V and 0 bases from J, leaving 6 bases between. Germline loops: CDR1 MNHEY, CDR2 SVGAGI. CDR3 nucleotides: TGTGCCAGCAGTTACGGAGGGAGCACAGATACGCAGTATTTT. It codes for CASSYGGSTDTQYF.

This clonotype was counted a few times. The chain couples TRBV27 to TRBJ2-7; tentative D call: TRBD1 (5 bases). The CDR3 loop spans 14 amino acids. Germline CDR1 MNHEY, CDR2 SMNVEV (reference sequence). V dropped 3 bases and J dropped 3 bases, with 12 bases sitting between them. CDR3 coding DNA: TGTGCCAGCAGTTTGAATCCAGGGATCTACGAGCAGTACTTC. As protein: CASSLNPGIYEQYF.

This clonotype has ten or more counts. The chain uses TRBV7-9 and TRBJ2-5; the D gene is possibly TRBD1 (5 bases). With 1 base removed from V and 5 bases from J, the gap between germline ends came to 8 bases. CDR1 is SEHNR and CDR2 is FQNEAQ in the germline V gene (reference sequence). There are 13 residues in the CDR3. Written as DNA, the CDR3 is TGTGCCAGCAGCTTAGGGCCAGGGGAGACCCAGTACTTC. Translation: CASSLGPGETQYF.

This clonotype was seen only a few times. The CDR3 protein is CASSSPLDTEAFF. CDR3 sequence (DNA): TGTGCCAGCAGCTCCCCTTTGGACACTGAAGCTTTCTTT. This rearrangement joins TRBV11-2 to TRBJ1-1; D unclear. V lost 4 bases and J 3 bases, leaving 9 bases between the germline ends. Per the germline V gene, CDR1 is SGHAT and CDR2 is FQNNGV. The CDR3 contains 13 residues.

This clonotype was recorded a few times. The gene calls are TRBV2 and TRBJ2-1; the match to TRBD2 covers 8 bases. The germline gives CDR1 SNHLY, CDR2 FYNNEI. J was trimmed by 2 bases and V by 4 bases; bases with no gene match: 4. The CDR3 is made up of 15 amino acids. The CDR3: CASSASGRPYNEQFF. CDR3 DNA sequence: TGTGCCAGCAGTGCGAGCGGGAGACCCTACAATGAGCAGTTCTTC.

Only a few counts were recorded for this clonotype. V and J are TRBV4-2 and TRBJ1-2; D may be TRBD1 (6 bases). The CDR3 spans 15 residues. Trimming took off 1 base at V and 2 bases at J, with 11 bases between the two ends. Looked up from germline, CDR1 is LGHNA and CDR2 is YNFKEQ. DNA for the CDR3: TGTGCCAGCAGCCAAGCAAACAGGGCAAACTATGGCTACACCTTC. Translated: CASSQANRANYGYTF.

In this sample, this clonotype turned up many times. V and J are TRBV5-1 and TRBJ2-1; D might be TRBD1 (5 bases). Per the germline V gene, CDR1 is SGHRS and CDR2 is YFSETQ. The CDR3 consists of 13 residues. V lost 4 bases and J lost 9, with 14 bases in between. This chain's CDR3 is CASSRPRVGEQFF. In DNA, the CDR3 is TGCGCCAGCAGCCGCCCCAGGGTGGGTGAGCAGTTCTTC. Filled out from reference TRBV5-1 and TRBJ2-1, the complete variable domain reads KAGVTQTPRYLIKTRGQQVTLSCSPISGHRSVSWYQQTPGQGLQFLFEYFSETQRNKGNFPGRFSGRQFSNSRSEMNVSTLELGDSALYLCASSRPRVGEQFFGPGTRLTVL.

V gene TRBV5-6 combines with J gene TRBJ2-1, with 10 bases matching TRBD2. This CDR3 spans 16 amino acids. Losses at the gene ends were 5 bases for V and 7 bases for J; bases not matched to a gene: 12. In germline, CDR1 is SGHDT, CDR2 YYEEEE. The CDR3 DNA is TGTGCCAGCAGTTCGGCGCCTAGCGGGGGTTGGAATGAGCAGTTCTTC. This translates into CASSSAPSGGWNEQFF.

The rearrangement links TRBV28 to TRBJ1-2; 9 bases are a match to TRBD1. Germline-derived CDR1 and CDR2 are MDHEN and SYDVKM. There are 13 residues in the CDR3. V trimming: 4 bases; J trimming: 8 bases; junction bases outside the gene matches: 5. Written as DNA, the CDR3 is TGTGCCAGCAGTTGGGGACAGGGAGGCGGCTACACCTTC. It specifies CASSWGQGGGYTF.

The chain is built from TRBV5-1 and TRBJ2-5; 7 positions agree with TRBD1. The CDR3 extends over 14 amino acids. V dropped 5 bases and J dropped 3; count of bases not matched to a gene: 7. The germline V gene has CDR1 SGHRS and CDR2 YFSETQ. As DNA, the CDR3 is TGCGCCAGCAGGACGACAGGGATGGAAGAGACCCAGTACTTC. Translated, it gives CASRTTGMEETQYF. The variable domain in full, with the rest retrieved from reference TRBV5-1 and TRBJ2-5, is KAGVTQTPRYLIKTRGQQVTLSCSPISGHRSVSWYQQTPGQGLQFLFEYFSETQRNKGNFPGRFSGRQFSNSRSEMNVSTLELGDSALYLCASRTTGMEETQYFGPGTRLLVL.

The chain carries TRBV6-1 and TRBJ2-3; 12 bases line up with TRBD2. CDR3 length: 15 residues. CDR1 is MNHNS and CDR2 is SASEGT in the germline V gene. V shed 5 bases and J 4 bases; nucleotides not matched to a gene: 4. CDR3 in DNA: TGTGCCAGCAGTCGACTAGCGGGAGAGTCAGATACGCAGTATTTT. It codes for CASSRLAGESDTQYF.

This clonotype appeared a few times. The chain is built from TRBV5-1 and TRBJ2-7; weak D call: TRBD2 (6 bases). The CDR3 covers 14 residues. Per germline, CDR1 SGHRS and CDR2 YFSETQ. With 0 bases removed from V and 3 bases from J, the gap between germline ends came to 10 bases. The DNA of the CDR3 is TGCGCCAGCAGCTTGGCGGGGGTTGGCTACGAGCAGTACTTC. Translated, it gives CASSLAGVGYEQYF.

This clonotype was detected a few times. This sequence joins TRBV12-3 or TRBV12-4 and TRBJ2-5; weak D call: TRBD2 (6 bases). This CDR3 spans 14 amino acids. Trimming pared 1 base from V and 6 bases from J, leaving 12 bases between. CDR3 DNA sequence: TGTGCCAGCAGTTTAGTTTCAGGGAGGCAGACCCAGTACTTC. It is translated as CASSLVSGRQTQYF.

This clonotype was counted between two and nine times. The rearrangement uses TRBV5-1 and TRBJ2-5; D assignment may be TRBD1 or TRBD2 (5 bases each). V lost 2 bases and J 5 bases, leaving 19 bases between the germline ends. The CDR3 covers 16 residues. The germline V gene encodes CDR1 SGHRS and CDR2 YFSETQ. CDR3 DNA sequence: TGCGCCAGCAGCTTTGGGACCGGGGCGGAGGAGGAGACCCAGTACTTC. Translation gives CASSFGTGAEEETQYF.

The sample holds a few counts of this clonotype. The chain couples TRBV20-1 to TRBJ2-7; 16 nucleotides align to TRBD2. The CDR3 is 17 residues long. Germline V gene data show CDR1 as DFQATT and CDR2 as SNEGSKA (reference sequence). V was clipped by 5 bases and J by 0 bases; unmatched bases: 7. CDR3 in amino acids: CSALPGLAGGFSYEQYF. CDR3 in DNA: TGCAGTGCTCTGCCGGGACTAGCGGGAGGGTTCTCCTACGAGCAGTACTTC.